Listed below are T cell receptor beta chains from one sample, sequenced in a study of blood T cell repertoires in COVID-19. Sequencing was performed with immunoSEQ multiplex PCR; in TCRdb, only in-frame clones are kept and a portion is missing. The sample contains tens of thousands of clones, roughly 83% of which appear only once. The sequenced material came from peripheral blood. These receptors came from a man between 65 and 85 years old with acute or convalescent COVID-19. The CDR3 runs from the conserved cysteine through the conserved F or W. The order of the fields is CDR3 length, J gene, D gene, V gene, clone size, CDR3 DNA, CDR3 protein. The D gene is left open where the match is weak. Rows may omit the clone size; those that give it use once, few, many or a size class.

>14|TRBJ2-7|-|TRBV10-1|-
TGCGCCAGCAGTGAGTCATCCGGGGGTGACGAGCAGTACTTC
CASSESSGGDEQYF
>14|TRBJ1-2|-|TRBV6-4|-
TGTGCCAGCAGTGACTCGAAGGGGAACTATGGCTACACCTTC
CASSDSKGNYGYTF
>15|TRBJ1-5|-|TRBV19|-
TGTGCCAGTAGTATACAGGGTCTGCTTAGGCAGCCCCAGCATTTT
CASSIQGLLRQPQHF
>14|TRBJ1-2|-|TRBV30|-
TGTGCCTGGATCCCAAAGGGGCGAGGCTATGGCTACACCTTC
CAWIPKGRGYGYTF
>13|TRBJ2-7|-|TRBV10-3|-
TGTGCCATAGCGGGACAGGTATCATACGAGCAGTACTTC
CAIAGQVSYEQYF
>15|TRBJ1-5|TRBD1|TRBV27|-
TGTGCCAGCAGGCCCGACAGGGGAGCCAATCAGCCCCAGCATTTT
CASRPDRGANQPQHF
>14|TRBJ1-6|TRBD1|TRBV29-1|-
TGCAGCGTTGATGTGGGACAGGGGGATTCACCCCTCCACTTT
CSVDVGQGDSPLHF
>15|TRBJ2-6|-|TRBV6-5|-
-
CASSSSSSGANVLTF
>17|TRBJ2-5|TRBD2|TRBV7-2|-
TGTGCCAGCAGCTTAATGGGACTAGCGGGCCGACAAGAGACCCAGTACTTC
CASSLMGLAGRQETQYF
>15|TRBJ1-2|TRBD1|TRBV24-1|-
TGTGCCACCAGTTCCGGGTCCGGGACAGCCTATGGCTACACCTTC
CATSSGSGTAYGYTF
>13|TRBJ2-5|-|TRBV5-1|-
TGCGCCAGCAGCTTTCTGGGGCAGGAGACCCAGTACTTC
CASSFLGQETQYF
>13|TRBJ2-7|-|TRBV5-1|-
TGCGCCAGCAGCTTGGAGGGGAGGTACGAGCAGTACTTC
CASSLEGRYEQYF
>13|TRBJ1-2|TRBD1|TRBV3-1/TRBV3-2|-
TGTGCCAGCAGCTCTCGACAGGGCTATGGCTACACCTTC
CASSSRQGYGYTF
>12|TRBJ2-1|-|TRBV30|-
TGTGCCTGGAGGCCCCACTGGAATGAGCAGTTCTTC
CAWRPHWNEQFF
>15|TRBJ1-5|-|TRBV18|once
TGTGCCAGCTCACCAAGAAGGGACAACGATCAGCCCCAGCATTTT
CASSPRRDNDQPQHF
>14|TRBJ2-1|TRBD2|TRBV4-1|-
TGCGCCAGCAGGTACGACTTAGCGGGGGATGAGCAGTTCTTC
CASRYDLAGDEQFF
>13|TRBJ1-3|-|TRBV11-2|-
TGTGCCAGCCAACACAACTCTGGAAACACCATATATTTT
CASQHNSGNTIYF
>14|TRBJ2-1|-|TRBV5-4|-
TGTGCCAGCAGCTTAGGACTGTCCCAGGGGGAGCAGTTCTTC
CASSLGLSQGEQFF